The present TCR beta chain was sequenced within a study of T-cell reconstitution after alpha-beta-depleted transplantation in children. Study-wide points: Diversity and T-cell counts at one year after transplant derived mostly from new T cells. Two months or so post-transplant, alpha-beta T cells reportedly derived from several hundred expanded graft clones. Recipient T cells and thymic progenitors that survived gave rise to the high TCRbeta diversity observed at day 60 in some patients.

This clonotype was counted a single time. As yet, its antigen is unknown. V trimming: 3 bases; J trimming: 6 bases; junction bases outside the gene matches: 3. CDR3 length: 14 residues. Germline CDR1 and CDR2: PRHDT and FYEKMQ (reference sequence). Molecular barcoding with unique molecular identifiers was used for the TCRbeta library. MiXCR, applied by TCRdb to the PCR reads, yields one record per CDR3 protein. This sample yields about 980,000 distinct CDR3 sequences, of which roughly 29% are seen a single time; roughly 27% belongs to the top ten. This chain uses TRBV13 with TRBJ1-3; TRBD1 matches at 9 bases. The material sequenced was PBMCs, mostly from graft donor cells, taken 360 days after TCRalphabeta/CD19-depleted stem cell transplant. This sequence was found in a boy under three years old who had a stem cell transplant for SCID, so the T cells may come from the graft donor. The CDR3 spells CASSLGQGINTIYF. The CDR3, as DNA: TGTGCCAGCAGCTTGGGACAGGGCATAAACACCATATATTTT.